Each of the 26 T cell receptor beta chains below was sequenced from the same sample in a study of shared clonotypes between healthy human individuals. Terminally differentiated effector memory CD45RA+ cells were excluded by CCR7 positive selection of CD45RO-negative cells. This table comes from immunoSEQ multiplex PCR, and its TCRdb copy is limited to in-frame clones, with some not included. Of about 580,000 clones in the sample, 95% to 98% were seen once. Sequenced sample: naive CD8+ T cells sorted from blood. Receptor source: a man aged 25 to 40 in good health.

The chain uses TRBV5-1 and TRBJ2-1, with D possibly being TRBD2 (5 bases). This CDR3 comprises 13 residues. The germline V and J ends were trimmed by 0 bases and 8 bases, with 9 bases remaining between them. Germline V CDR1 and CDR2: SGHRS, YFSETQ. CDR3 loop: CASSLVVEDEQFF. CDR3 in DNA: TGCGCCAGCAGCTTGGTAGTGGAGGATGAGCAGTTCTTC. Supplemented by reference TRBV5-1 and TRBJ2-1, the full variable domain reads KAGVTQTPRYLIKTRGQQVTLSCSPISGHRSVSWYQQTPGQGLQFLFEYFSETQRNKGNFPGRFSGRQFSNSRSEMNVSTLELGDSALYLCASSLVVEDEQFFGPGTRLTVL.

The chain has TRBV7-9 and TRBJ1-1; weak D call: TRBD1 (5 bases). Germline V CDR1 and CDR2: SEHNR, FQNEAQ (reference sequence). The CDR3 length is 13 residues. The V gene lost 1 base and the J gene lost 6 bases, with 9 bases spanning the gap. As DNA, the CDR3 is TGTGCCAGCAGCTTAGTGGGGGGTTCTGAAGCTTTCTTT. This encodes CASSLVGGSEAFF.

The CDR3 spells CASSQPGEKLFF. The CDR3 DNA is TGTGCCAGCAGCCAACCGGGAGAAAAACTGTTTTTT. V usage is TRBV28 and J usage is TRBJ1-4; D call uncertain. CDR1 is MDHEN, CDR2 SYDVKM, per germline. V gave up 6 bases and J gave up 8 bases, with 10 bases separating them. The CDR3 covers 12 residues.

The chain carries TRBV28 and TRBJ1-2; 8 positions match TRBD1. V was clipped by 5 bases and J by 0 bases; unmatched bases: 5. This CDR3 region has 15 residues. Germline V gene lookup returns CDR1 MDHEN and CDR2 SYDVKM. Written as DNA, the CDR3 is TGTGCCAGCAGTCCCTGGACAGGGTCTAACTATGGCTACACCTTC. It yields the protein CASSPWTGSNYGYTF.

The chain uses TRBV4-3 and TRBJ2-7, with no clear D. The V gene's germline CDR1 is LGHNA and CDR2 YSLEER. The V end was cut by 1 base, the J end by 2 bases, with 12 bases between. The CDR3 totals 15 residues. CDR3 region: CASSQARAETYEQYF. The CDR3 DNA is TGCGCCAGCAGCCAAGCTCGGGCCGAGACCTACGAGCAGTACTTC.

In the case of this clone: Other nucleotide sequences from this sample produce the same CDR3. For the CDR3, the DNA is TGTGCCAGCAGTTTATCAGGGTTCAATGAGCAGTTCTTC. This translates into CASSLSGFNEQFF. This chain connects TRBV27 to TRBJ2-1; D ambiguous. This CDR3 is built from 13 residues. The V and J ends lost 0 bases and 6 bases respectively, with 6 bases between them. Per the germline V gene, CDR1 is MNHEY and CDR2 is SMNVEV (reference sequence).

The V gene is TRBV27, the J gene TRBJ2-7, with TRBD2 matching over 7 bases. Per germline, CDR1 MNHEY and CDR2 SMNVEV (reference sequence). The CDR3 has 15 amino acids. The V and J ends lost 3 bases and 3 bases, in that order; junction bases with no gene match: 8. CDR3 bases: TGTGCCAGCAGTTTTACTAGCGACCCTTACTACGAGCAGTACTTC. This encodes CASSFTSDPYYEQYF.

In this sample, this clone turned up once. The rearrangement joins TRBV7-9 to TRBJ1-2; TRBD1 is a possible D gene (5 bases). The CDR3 totals 16 residues. The ends were cut back, 5 bases at V and 4 bases at J, with 20 bases in the middle. Germline V CDR1 and CDR2: SEHNR, FQNEAQ (reference sequence). In DNA form, the CDR3 reads TGTGCCAGCAGCACTAGCCCGCGAGACAGCCCCTATGGCTACACCTTC. This gives the protein CASSTSPRDSPYGYTF.

The rearrangement uses TRBV5-4 and TRBJ2-3, with 7 positions matching TRBD1. CDR1 is SGHNT and CDR2 is YYREEE in the germline V gene (reference sequence). The J segment lost 2 bases and the V segment lost 5 bases, leaving 8 bases of the junction unmatched. This CDR3 contains 15 residues. CDR3 residues: CASRAGTGVTDTQYF. The CDR3 nucleotides are TGTGCCAGCAGGGCCGGTACAGGGGTCACAGATACGCAGTATTTT.

This chain uses TRBV5-1 with TRBJ2-2, with 10 nucleotides matching TRBD1. Unmatched junction bases numbered 2, after V lost 3 bases and J lost 3 bases. This CDR3 contains 15 residues. The germline gives CDR1 SGHRS, CDR2 YFSETQ. This CDR3 is CASSWTGGDTGELFF. Here the CDR3 DNA reads TGCGCCAGCAGCTGGACAGGGGGAGACACCGGGGAGCTGTTTTTT.

This chain links TRBV18 with TRBJ2-7; maybe TRBD1 (6 bases). Germline loops: CDR1 KGHSH, CDR2 LQKENI. V lost 3 bases and J lost 3, with 12 bases in between. The CDR3 has 14 residues. CDR3 in amino acids: CASSPGQGFYEQYF. CDR3 in DNA: TGTGCCAGCTCACCGGGGCAGGGGTTCTACGAGCAGTACTTC.

The CDR3 protein is CASSQDWDRGREKLFF. The CDR3 nucleotides read TGCGCCAGCAGCCAAGACTGGGACAGGGGGCGTGAAAAACTGTTTTTT. The chain links TRBV4-3 to TRBJ1-4; 12 bases line up with TRBD1. CDR1 and CDR2 (germline): LGHNA, YSLEER. Losses at the gene ends were 0 bases for V and 7 bases for J; bases not matched to a gene: 3. There are 16 residues in the CDR3.

This chain uses TRBV4-1 with TRBJ2-1, with a tentative D call TRBD2 (6 bases). The CDR3 runs 17 residues. The germline V gene has CDR1 MGHRA and CDR2 YSYEKL. The V and J ends lost 0 bases and 3 bases respectively, with 15 bases between them. The CDR3 loop reads CASSQDRAGSFYNEQFF. DNA of the CDR3: TGCGCCAGCAGCCAAGACAGGGCGGGGTCATTCTACAATGAGCAGTTCTTC.

This chain links TRBV7-9 with TRBJ1-1, with 7 positions matching TRBD1. The junction had 14 bases not matched to a gene; V was cut back by 2 bases and J by 5 bases. This CDR3 has 17 amino acids. Looked up from germline, CDR1 is SEHNR and CDR2 is FQNEAQ (reference sequence). The CDR3 reads CASSLLRLIEQGTEAFF. The CDR3 DNA reads as TGTGCCAGCAGCTTACTTCGTCTTATCGAACAGGGGACTGAAGCTTTCTTT.

The rearrangement joins TRBV4-1 to TRBJ2-6, with TRBD1 matching 11 bases. After removal of 0 bases from V and 3 bases from J, the junction contained 7 bases not matched to a gene. Per germline, CDR1 MGHRA and CDR2 YSYEKL. The CDR3 consists of 19 residues. The CDR3 nucleotides read TGCGCCAGCAGCCAAGAGGCCGGACAGGGGGCGGGTGGGGCCAACGTCCTGACTTTC. Residues: CASSQEAGQGAGGANVLTF.

J is TRBJ1-1 and V is TRBV25-1, with D perhaps matching TRBD1 (5 bases). The germline V gene encodes CDR1 MGHDK and CDR2 SYGVNS. This CDR3 is 11 amino acids long. The V gene lost 1 base and the J gene lost 8 bases, with 5 bases spanning the gap. The CDR3 is CASSEWGEAFF. Here the CDR3 DNA reads TGTGCCAGCAGTGAATGGGGGGAAGCTTTCTTT.

The chain joins TRBV7-2 to TRBJ2-1, with 12 bases identical to TRBD2. The J segment lost 8 bases and the V segment lost 1 base, leaving 9 bases of the junction unmatched. The CDR3 covers 17 residues. Per germline, CDR1 SGHTA and CDR2 FQGNSA. In DNA, the CDR3 is TGTGCCAGCAGCTTAGAACCCGGGACTAGCGGGTTGGATGAGCAGTTCTTC. This encodes CASSLEPGTSGLDEQFF.

The genes are TRBV4-3 and TRBJ2-7; 7 nucleotides align to TRBD2. V dropped 1 base and J dropped 0; count of bases not matched to a gene: 6. Per germline, CDR1 LGHNA and CDR2 YSLEER. This CDR3 is 16 amino acids long. The CDR3 protein is CASSQAYRGSSYEQYF. CDR3 in DNA: TGCGCCAGCAGCCAAGCATACCGCGGGAGCTCCTACGAGCAGTACTTC.

The gene calls are TRBV2 and TRBJ2-7; D call uncertain. Germline lookup yields CDR1 SNHLY and CDR2 FYNNEI. CDR3 length: 11 residues. Trimming removed 9 bases at V and 6 bases at J, with 12 bases between. The CDR3 bases are TGTGCCAGTTCTAGGGCTCCCGAGCAGTACTTC. Translation: CASSRAPEQYF.

This rearrangement joins TRBV27 to TRBJ2-1; D is perhaps TRBD1 or TRBD2 (5 bases each). The CDR3 sequence is 12 residues long. V lost 5 bases and J 13 bases, leaving 15 bases between the germline ends. Germline CDR1 MNHEY, CDR2 SMNVEV (reference sequence). This CDR3 is CASSPLGEKQFF. CDR3 DNA: TGTGCCAGCAGTCCTTTGGGGGAGAAACAGTTCTTC.

The J gene is TRBJ2-1, the V gene TRBV11-1; D perhaps matches TRBD1 (6 bases). The germline CDR1 and CDR2 sequences are SGHAT and FQDESV (reference sequence). The CDR3 consists of 13 residues. Trimming removed 6 bases at V and 2 bases at J, with 8 bases between. The CDR3 protein is CASRTGTYNEQFF. CDR3 coding DNA: TGTGCCAGCAGGACAGGTACCTACAATGAGCAGTTCTTC.

The chain is built from TRBV6-5 and TRBJ2-1; D is unclear. The CDR3 is made up of 10 amino acids. Trimming took off 8 bases at V and 9 bases at J, with 8 bases between the two ends. From germline, CDR1 is MNHEY and CDR2 SVGAGI. In DNA, the CDR3 is TGTGCCAGCGGGGTCAGTGAGCAGTTCTTC. Protein: CASGVSEQFF.

This clone was seen once. Other nucleotide sequences in the sample specify the same CDR3. The chain combines TRBV7-9 with TRBJ2-7; 7 positions agree with TRBD2. After removal of 4 bases from V and 3 bases from J, the junction contained 3 bases not matched to a gene. Germline V gene data show CDR1 as SEHNR and CDR2 as FQNEAQ (reference sequence). The CDR3 is 13 amino acids. CDR3 sequence: CASSSSGSYEQYF. The CDR3 coding sequence is TGTGCCAGCAGCTCTAGCGGTAGCTACGAGCAGTACTTC.

This chain uses TRBV5-1 with TRBJ2-1; TRBD1 matches at 10 bases. This CDR3 spans 14 amino acids. The ends lost 3 bases at V and 5 bases at J; junction bases unmatched: 2. Germline lookup yields CDR1 SGHRS and CDR2 YFSETQ. The CDR3 sequence: CASSSGTGDNEQFF. CDR3 DNA sequence: TGCGCCAGCAGCTCCGGGACAGGGGACAATGAGCAGTTCTTC.

V and J are TRBV28 and TRBJ2-3; 10 positions match TRBD1. The trim removed 5 bases at V and 4 bases at J, leaving 3 bases unmatched. The length of the CDR3 is 14 residues. Germline CDR1 and CDR2: MDHEN and SYDVKM. The DNA for the CDR3 is TGTGCCAGCAGTCCCGGACAGGGGGCAGATACGCAGTATTTT. Translating gives CASSPGQGADTQYF.

The genes are TRBV10-3 and TRBJ2-1, with 13 bases aligning to TRBD2. CDR3 length equals 16 residues. Germline V CDR1 and CDR2: ENHRY, SYGVKD. The trim removed 2 bases at V and 6 bases at J, leaving 4 bases unmatched. In DNA, the CDR3 is TGTGCCATCAGTGAGCCTACTAGCGGGAGGGTCAATGAGCAGTTCTTC. Amino acid sequence: CAISEPTSGRVNEQFF.